This T cell receptor beta chain was recorded in a study of technical replicates of blood from a few donors. The CDR3 is 12 amino acids. Trimming removed 3 bases from V and 2 bases from J, with 8 bases in between. Germline V lookup: CDR1 SQVTM, CDR2 ANQGSEA. Some clones are missing from TCRdb's copy, which holds only in-frame ones; the method was immunoSEQ multiplex PCR. The sample lists about 70,000 clones; 94% were seen once. This clone was picked up one time. The source is a human donor in good health. J is TRBJ2-7 and V is TRBV29-1, with unresolved D. Sequencing was carried out using T cells isolated from PBMCs. The CDR3 sequence: CSVESGAYEQYF. DNA for the CDR3: TGCAGCGTTGAGTCCGGTGCCTACGAGCAGTACTTC.